The rows below give T cell receptor beta chains drawn from one sample of a study of vaccination and CD4 T cells after COVID-19. From the PCR reads, TCRdb called clonotypes with MiXCR, one entry per CDR3 protein. The table lists 15,000 or so distinct CDR3 sequences, 35% to 40% of them singletons. These TCRs are of unknown antigen specificity. Sequencing was performed on cultured CD4+ T cells from blood. These receptors were obtained from a human donor with COVID-19. Both conserved end residues are part of each CDR3. D genes are given only for firm matches. A row's size may be missing; if present it is once, few, many or a size class.

V,size,J,length,D,DNA,CDR3
TRBV10-3,.,TRBJ1-6,14,.,TGTGCCATCCGTTCGCCAGGAGACGGTTCACCCCTCCACTTT,CAIRSPGDGSPLHF
TRBV7-8,.,TRBJ1-1,15,.,TGTGCCAGCAGCTTAGGGGGATATGTGAACACTGAAGCTTTCTTT,CASSLGGYVNTEAFF
TRBV19,.,TRBJ1-2,15,TRBD1,TGTGCCAGTAGTAAAAGGACAGGGGGCCTCTATGGCTACACCTTC,CASSKRTGGLYGYTF
TRBV20-1,few,TRBJ1-1,13,.,TGCAGTGCCGAAACTCTCGAAGGGACAGAAGCTTTCTTT,CSAETLEGTEAFF
TRBV20-1,.,TRBJ2-2,18,TRBD2,TGCAGTGCTAGATCGGCGTTAAAGCGGGGGGGCAACACCGGGGAGCTGTTTTTT,CSARSALKRGGNTGELFF
TRBV21-1,.,TRBJ2-5,16,.,TGTGCCAGCAGCAAGCACACAGGGGGCATGGGAGAGACCCAGTACTTC,CASSKHTGGMGETQYF
TRBV12-3/TRBV12-4,.,TRBJ2-3,14,TRBD2,TGTGCCAGCAGTTTATCGGGGGGGGGAAATACGCAGTATTTT,CASSLSGGGNTQYF
TRBV7-3,few,TRBJ1-1,14,.,TGTGCCAGCAGCTTCGGGGCGGGGAGCACTGAAGCTTTCTTT,CASSFGAGSTEAFF
TRBV6-1,.,TRBJ1-1,13,TRBD1,TGTGCCAGCAGAGGGACAGTGAACACTGAAGCTTTCTTT,CASRGTVNTEAFF
TRBV5-4,.,TRBJ2-3,15,.,TGTGCCAGCAGCTTCGATCGGCCCTCAACAGATACGCAGTATTTT,CASSFDRPSTDTQYF
TRBV15,.,TRBJ1-4,16,.,TGTGCCACCAGCAGAGATGCGGGGGGCAAGGGTGAAAAACTGTTTTTT,CATSRDAGGKGEKLFF
TRBV10-3,few,TRBJ2-2,15,TRBD1,TGTGCCATCAGATGGACAGGGGCGAACACCGGGGAGCTGTTTTTT,CAIRWTGANTGELFF
TRBV2,.,TRBJ1-6,12,.,TGTGCCAGCAGTGATTGGAATTCACCCCTCCACTTT,CASSDWNSPLHF
TRBV12-3/TRBV12-4,few,TRBJ1-5,12,.,TGTGCCAGCAGTCTCCAGTTTCAGCCCCAGCATTTT,CASSLQFQPQHF
TRBV11-3,.,TRBJ2-7,12,.,TGTGCCAGCAGCCCCCTACCAGGGTATCTGTACTTC,CASSPLPGYLYF
TRBV6-5,.,TRBJ1-1,15,TRBD1,TGTGCCAGCAGTTTAGCCGGGACAGGGGGGGCTGAAGCTTTCTTT,CASSLAGTGGAEAFF
TRBV24-1,few,TRBJ2-1,11,.,TGTGCCACCTCACTAACCAATGAGCAGTTCTTC,CATSLTNEQFF
TRBV7-2,.,TRBJ2-7,16,.,TGTGCCAGCAGCTTAATATCTGCAGGACCAACCTACGAGCAGTACTTC,CASSLISAGPTYEQYF
TRBV18,.,TRBJ2-5,15,.,TGTGCCAGCTCACCTAGAAGTCAGGGAAAAGAGACCCAGTACTTC,CASSPRSQGKETQYF
TRBV6-5,.,TRBJ2-5,17,.,TGTGCCAGCAGTTATCCTCAGGGACGCCGATTAGGGGAGACCCAGTACTTC,CASSYPQGRRLGETQYF
TRBV19,.,TRBJ1-4,13,.,TGTGCCAGTAGTATGATGAGGGCCGAAAAACTGTTTTTT,CASSMMRAEKLFF
TRBV2,few,TRBJ1-5,14,.,TGTGCCAGCAGTGATGCGGATAGCAATCAGCCCCAGCATTTT,CASSDADSNQPQHF
TRBV19,few,TRBJ1-5,14,.,TGTGCCAGTAGTGGGAGGGGAGTAGGTCAGCCCCAGCATTTT,CASSGRGVGQPQHF
TRBV6-1,few,TRBJ1-5,13,.,TGTGCCAGCACTGGACGGAGGAATCAGCCCCAGCATTTT,CASTGRRNQPQHF
TRBV5-3,few,TRBJ1-5,14,TRBD1,TGTGCCAGCAGCTTTGGACAGGGGACGCAGCCCCAGCATTTT,CASSFGQGTQPQHF
TRBV14,.,TRBJ2-1,14,.,TGTGCCAGCAGCCAAGAGCTTGAGGGCTATGAGCAGTTCTTC,CASSQELEGYEQFF
TRBV4-2,.,TRBJ1-5,17,.,TGTGCCAGCAGCCAAGAAGCTGAGCAACTTAGCAATCAGCCCCAGCATTTT,CASSQEAEQLSNQPQHF
TRBV24-1,few,TRBJ2-5,17,TRBD2,TGTGCCACCAGTGATTCGAGGACTAGCGGGGGATTCGAGACCCAGTACTTC,CATSDSRTSGGFETQYF
TRBV20-1,few,TRBJ1-1,14,.,TGCAGTGCTAGAGACCTAGACGACACTGAAGAAGCTTTCTTT,CSARDLDDTEEAFF
TRBV5-1,.,TRBJ2-3,18,TRBD2,TGCGCCAGCAGCTTGTCTCTAGCGGGGGGGCGGAGCACAGATACGCAGTATTTT,CASSLSLAGGRSTDTQYF
TRBV11-3,few,TRBJ1-1,15,.,TGTGCCAGCAGCTTCTTACCCCGGCCGGGGTCTGAAGCTTTCTTT,CASSFLPRPGSEAFF
TRBV19,few,TRBJ1-2,13,TRBD1,TGTGCCGCATCTCCGGGACAGTTCTATGGCTACACCTTC,CAASPGQFYGYTF
TRBV6-1,medium-sized,TRBJ1-6,13,TRBD1,TGTGCCAGCATTGACAGGGGGGATTCACCCCTCCACTTT,CASIDRGDSPLHF
TRBV11-3,.,TRBJ1-2,14,.,TGTGCCAGCAGCCCTAAGGGAGGGTCGTATGGCTACACCTTC,CASSPKGGSYGYTF
TRBV6-2/TRBV6-3,few,TRBJ2-3,17,.,TGTGCCAGCAGTTATACACATCAGGCACCTAGCACAGATACGCAGTATTTT,CASSYTHQAPSTDTQYF
TRBV4-3,few,TRBJ1-6,17,TRBD1,TGCGCCAGCAGCCAATTTTCCCCGGGACAGGGGGCTTCACCCCTCCACTTT,CASSQFSPGQGASPLHF
TRBV19,few,TRBJ1-1,18,.,TGTGCCAGTAGTCTCCTCCCGGCTGGGGGGAACAGGTACTCTGAAGCTTTCTTT,CASSLLPAGGNRYSEAFF
TRBV20-1,.,TRBJ1-4,15,.,TGCAGTGCTTCCTTCCTCTATCGGGAGGTGGAAAAACTGTTTTTT,CSASFLYREVEKLFF
TRBV7-2,.,TRBJ1-1,15,.,TGTGCCAGCAGCCCCCCAGGAGGGGGAGGAACTGAAGCTTTCTTT,CASSPPGGGGTEAFF
TRBV10-3,.,TRBJ2-3,12,.,TGTGCCATCAGCCCGAATACAGATACGCAGTATTTT,CAISPNTDTQYF
TRBV6-5,few,TRBJ1-5,10,.,TGTGCCAGCAGTTTGGACTTGGGGTATTTT,CASSLDLGYF
TRBV25-1,few,TRBJ1-4,16,.,TGTGCCAGCAGTGCGGACCCGGGACTGGGGCTCGAAAAACTGTTTTTT,CASSADPGLGLEKLFF
TRBV6-1,few,TRBJ1-1,13,.,TGTGCCAGCAGTGGTCGGGGGGTCACTGAAGCTTTCTTT,CASSGRGVTEAFF
TRBV23-1,.,TRBJ2-3,16,TRBD2,TGCGCCAGCAGTCAATCGGGGAGGGACGGCACAGATACGCAGTATTTT,CASSQSGRDGTDTQYF
TRBV25-1,.,TRBJ1-2,14,.,TGTGCCAGCAGTGATTGGCGGGACACCTATGGCTACACCTTC,CASSDWRDTYGYTF
TRBV20-1,.,TRBJ2-5,18,.,TGCAGTGCTAGAGATGGTTCCCGGCCGGGACAAGTGGGAGAGACCCAGTACTTC,CSARDGSRPGQVGETQYF
TRBV11-2,.,TRBJ2-3,14,.,TGTGCCAGCAGCTCGGCGGTGTCGGGGGACACGCAGTATTTT,CASSSAVSGDTQYF
TRBV7-9,.,TRBJ1-4,16,.,TGTGCCAGCAGCTTAGGGTCGACAGCAACTAATGAAAAACTGTTTTTT,CASSLGSTATNEKLFF
TRBV10-3,few,TRBJ2-5,15,TRBD1,TGTGCCATCAGCCGGGACAGGGGGGGGACAGAGACCCAGTACTTC,CAISRDRGGTETQYF